The clone carrying this T cell receptor beta chain was observed a handful of times. Antigen unknown. The sample comes from a study of T cell responses to AZD1222 COVID-19 vaccine. Only in-frame clones appear in the TCRdb table, and some are missing; sequencing was by immunoSEQ multiplex PCR. This sample carries some 67,000 clones, about 83% of them seen once, and the ten largest clones take approximately 5.9%. The trim removed 5 bases at V and 3 bases at J, leaving 6 bases unmatched. Germline V CDR1 and CDR2: SGHTA, FQGNSA. The CDR3 is made up of 15 amino acids. Study observations and caveats: Nearly half of the spike-specific TCRs reportedly recognize variant regions that carry no mutations. Among the donors, most were white British and more were female, and clonal diversity was possibly underestimated.

The source material was peripheral blood, sampled 28 days after the second AZD1222 dose. This chain connects TRBV7-2 to TRBJ2-7; 11 nucleotides agree with TRBD1. The source is an adult who received the AZD1222 COVID-19 vaccine. This CDR3 is CASSLGQGVSYEQYF. DNA for the CDR3: TGTGCCAGCAGCCTGGGACAGGGGGTTAGCTACGAGCAGTACTTC.